These 27 T cell receptor beta chains originate from one sample sequenced in a study of T-cell memory formation after mild COVID-19. Using its own MiXCR run on the 5' RACE reads, TCRdb lists one record per CDR3 protein. This table has fewer than 450,000 distinct CDR3 sequences, roughly a quarter appearing once. The sequencing input was PBMCs or a T cell subset sorted from them (not recorded which). These receptors all come from an adult woman who had mild COVID-19 (a few samples of this study predate the infection). Cell type and time point are not known.

This clonotype was counted ten times or more. The genes are TRBV4-3 and TRBJ2-1; D not resolved. The V end was cut by 0 bases, the J end by 9 bases, with 9 bases between. CDR1 and CDR2 (germline): LGHNA, YSLEER. This CDR3 comprises 13 residues. The CDR3 region is CASSQEGKGEQFF. In nucleotides, the CDR3 is TGCGCCAGCAGCCAAGAAGGGAAGGGTGAGCAGTTCTTC.

This chain joins TRBV5-1 and TRBJ1-4; 10 nucleotides line up with TRBD1. V was clipped by 4 bases and J by 14 bases; unmatched bases: 5. The CDR3 contains 12 residues. Germline V CDR1 and CDR2: SGHRS, YFSETQ. The CDR3: CASSELGQGLFF. In DNA form, the CDR3 reads TGCGCCAGCAGCGAACTGGGACAGGGGCTGTTTTTT.

Only a few counts were recorded for this clonotype. The rearrangement joins TRBV9 to TRBJ2-1, with D possibly called TRBD1 or TRBD2 (5 bases each). V was shortened by 2 bases and J by 8 bases, with 14 bases between the two germline ends. CDR1 SGDLS and CDR2 YYNGEE come from the germline V gene. The CDR3 sequence is 14 residues long. The CDR3 DNA is TGTGCCAGCAGCGTGAGGGACCCCGGCCATGAGCAGTTCTTC. Translated, it gives CASSVRDPGHEQFF.

V and J are TRBV24-1 and TRBJ1-1; D is uncertain. Per germline, CDR1 KGHDR and CDR2 SFDVKD. This CDR3 is 13 amino acids long. The V end was cut by 5 bases, the J end by 6 bases, with 12 bases between. The CDR3 loop reads CATSGKGYAEAFF. The CDR3 DNA follows: TGTGCCACCAGTGGGAAAGGGTACGCTGAAGCTTTCTTT.

This rearrangement joins TRBV6-5 to TRBJ1-5, with no clear D. The V end was cut by 11 bases, the J end by 5 bases, with 16 bases between. CDR1 is MNHEY, CDR2 SVGAGI, per germline. CDR3 size: 13 residues. This chain's CDR3 is CASRPSWDQPQHF. DNA for the CDR3: TGTGCCTCCAGACCGTCATGGGATCAGCCCCAGCATTTT.

The chain joins TRBV9 to TRBJ2-1; tentative D call: TRBD2 (5 bases). Germline V gene sequence: CDR1 SGDLS, CDR2 YYNGEE. The CDR3 has 12 amino acids. The V gene lost 0 bases and the J gene lost 9 bases, with 7 bases spanning the gap. The CDR3 DNA reads TGTGCCAGCAGCGTAGCTAGCACTGAGCAGTTCTTC. This encodes CASSVASTEQFF. Full variable domain (missing parts from reference TRBV9 and TRBJ2-1): DSGVTQTPKHLITATGQRVTLRCSPRSGDLSVYWYQQSLDQGLQFLIQYYNGEERAKGNILERFSAQQFPDLHSELNLSSLELGDSALYFCASSVASTEQFFGPGTRLTVL.

This clonotype turned up a few times. This chain joins TRBV27 and TRBJ2-1, with D tentatively TRBD1 (5 bases). V was shortened by 5 bases and J by 0 bases, with 14 bases between the two germline ends. CDR3 length equals 16 residues. The germline CDR1 and CDR2 sequences are MNHEY and SMNVEV (reference sequence). CDR3 coding DNA: TGTGCCAGCAGTACCTACAGGAGTAGCTCCTACAATGAGCAGTTCTTC. It translates to CASSTYRSSSYNEQFF.

This chain links TRBV7-2 with TRBJ2-1; possibly TRBD2 for D (6 bases). This CDR3 is built from 14 residues. V was clipped by 6 bases and J by 1 base, with 10 bases between them. Germline lookup yields CDR1 SGHTA and CDR2 FQGNSA. Here the CDR3 reads CASSIAASYNEQFF. The CDR3 DNA sequence: TGTGCCAGCAGTATAGCGGCATCCTACAATGAGCAGTTCTTC.

There are a few counts of this clonotype. J is TRBJ1-2 and V is TRBV6-5, with D perhaps matching TRBD1 (6 bases). Germline V lookup: CDR1 MNHEY, CDR2 SVGAGI. Trimming took off 2 bases at V and 5 bases at J, with 15 bases between the two ends. This CDR3 is built from 15 residues. CDR3 region: CASSYNGGPRYGYTF. CDR3 bases: TGTGCCAGCAGTTACAACGGGGGGCCACGGTATGGCTACACCTTC.

The chain uses TRBV5-6 and TRBJ1-2; unclear D gene. Germline CDR1 is SGHDT and CDR2 is YYEEEE. With 3 bases removed from V and 4 bases from J, the gap between germline ends came to 10 bases. There are 13 residues in the CDR3. The CDR3 loop reads CASSSSGSYGYTF. CDR3 coding DNA: TGTGCCAGCAGCTCTTCGGGGAGCTATGGCTACACCTTC. The full variable domain, with the rest looked up from reference TRBV5-6 and TRBJ1-2, is DAGVTQSPTHLIKTRGQQVTLRCSPKSGHDTVSWYQQALGQGPQFIFQYYEEEERQRGNFPDRFSGHQFPNYSSELNVNALLLGDSALYLCASSSSGSYGYTFGSGTRLTVV.

There are a few counts of this clonotype. This chain joins TRBV9 and TRBJ2-1; D is perhaps TRBD1 (5 bases). The CDR3 spans 17 residues. V lost 3 bases and J 4 bases, leaving 20 bases between the germline ends. Germline values: CDR1 SGDLS, CDR2 YYNGEE. CDR3 sequence (DNA): TGTGCCAGCAGCGCCTCCGACAGTTCCGCAAGATACAATGAGCAGTTCTTC. Translating it yields CASSASDSSARYNEQFF.

There are a few counts of this clonotype. V gene TRBV27 combines with J gene TRBJ1-1; perhaps TRBD1 as D (5 bases). The CDR3 is 15 amino acids. Trimming removed 6 bases from V and 4 bases from J, with 18 bases in between. CDR1 MNHEY and CDR2 SMNVEV come from the germline V gene (reference sequence). For the CDR3, the DNA is TGTGCCAGCAGGCCTGGGGTCGACAGAAGCACTGAAGCTTTCTTT. It translates to CASRPGVDRSTEAFF.

The table lists this clonotype with a few counts. The gene calls are TRBV12-3 or TRBV12-4 and TRBJ2-3; D is undetermined. Deletions cut 3 bases from V and 4 bases from J, with 14 bases between. The CDR3 runs to 15 residues. The CDR3 loop reads CASSFIPPVADTQYF. CDR3 sequence (DNA): TGTGCCAGCAGTTTTATCCCCCCGGTCGCAGATACGCAGTATTTT.

The sample holds a few counts of this clonotype. The chain employs TRBV12-3 or TRBV12-4 and TRBJ1-1; TRBD1 is a possible D gene (6 bases). V was clipped by 4 bases and J by 0 bases, with 12 bases between them. The CDR3 sequence is 15 residues long. The CDR3 loop reads CASSSADRMNTEAFF. CDR3 in DNA: TGTGCCAGCAGTTCTGCGGACAGAATGAACACTGAAGCTTTCTTT.

The V and J genes are TRBV5-1 and TRBJ2-6; D unclear. Trimming pared 7 bases from V and 0 bases from J, leaving 11 bases between. The germline V gene encodes CDR1 SGHRS and CDR2 YFSETQ. CDR3 length equals 15 residues. CDR3 bases: TGCGCCAGCGCCACCTCTAGCTCTGGGGCCAACGTCCTGACTTTC. This sequence encodes CASATSSSGANVLTF.

V is TRBV5-1 and J is TRBJ2-3, with a weak D call TRBD2 (5 bases). CDR1 is SGHRS and CDR2 is YFSETQ in the germline V gene. CDR3 length: 14 residues. V dropped 1 base and J dropped 6 bases, with 12 bases sitting between them. CDR3: CASSLQRVQDTQYF. CDR3 in DNA: TGCGCCAGCAGCTTGCAGAGGGTGCAGGATACGCAGTATTTT.

CDR3 in amino acids: CSVEETVPNYGYTF. The CDR3 bases are TGCAGCGTTGAAGAGACAGTCCCAAACTATGGCTACACCTTC. The rearrangement uses TRBV29-1 and TRBJ1-2; a weak D match, TRBD1 (5 bases). Trimming pared 0 bases from V and 2 bases from J, leaving 10 bases between. The germline gives CDR1 SQVTM, CDR2 ANQGSEA. CDR3 length: 14 residues.

This clonotype was seen a few times. The chain has TRBV20-1 and TRBJ1-6; TRBD1 matches 12 bases. Germline V gene lookup returns CDR1 DFQATT and CDR2 SNEGSKA (reference sequence). V was clipped by 3 bases and J by 7 bases; unmatched bases: 7. The CDR3 covers 16 residues. The CDR3 here is CSASPWDRGLNSPLHF. CDR3 bases: TGCAGTGCTAGTCCCTGGGACAGGGGGCTGAATTCACCCCTCCACTTT.

The V and J genes are TRBV7-2 and TRBJ1-1; 7 nucleotides line up with TRBD1. The CDR3 is 13 amino acids. The germline gives CDR1 SGHTA, CDR2 FQGNSA. V lost 4 bases, J lost 7 bases, and 6 bases stayed unmatched. In nucleotides, the CDR3 is TGTGCCAGCAGCTCCGGACAGGTGATTGAAGCTTTCTTT. Its protein is CASSSGQVIEAFF.

The gene calls are TRBV12-5 and TRBJ2-3; D uncertain. Between the trimmed V and J ends, which lost 1 base and 8 bases, there was a span of 13 bases. Germline CDR1 is LGHNT and CDR2 is FRNRAP. The CDR3 extends over 14 amino acids. The CDR3 coding sequence is TGTGCTAGTGGTTTGGCGACTGCCGTGGGTACGCAGTATTTT. This gives the protein CASGLATAVGTQYF.

This clonotype occurred a few times. The chain couples TRBV3-1 to TRBJ2-1, with 13 bases matching TRBD2. This CDR3 region has 16 residues. Germline CDR1 is LGHDT and CDR2 is YNNKEL (reference sequence). V lost 3 bases, J lost 7 bases, and 6 bases stayed unmatched. In DNA, the CDR3 is TGTGCCAGCAGCCACCGACTAGCGGGAGGTAAAAATGAGCAGTTCTTC. It is translated as CASSHRLAGGKNEQFF.

The V and J genes are TRBV7-9 and TRBJ2-7; TRBD1 or TRBD2 may be the D gene (5 bases each). V was pared by 7 bases and J by 2 bases, with 9 bases between. The CDR3 is made up of 12 amino acids. The germline V gene has CDR1 SEHNR and CDR2 FQNEAQ (reference sequence). The CDR3 loop is CASKRDPYEQYF. The CDR3 DNA reads as TGTGCCAGCAAGAGGGACCCCTACGAGCAGTACTTC.

V usage is TRBV7-9 and J usage is TRBJ2-7; the D gene is possibly TRBD1 (5 bases). The CDR3 consists of 15 residues. Germline values: CDR1 SEHNR, CDR2 FQNEAQ (reference sequence). With 2 bases removed from V and 2 bases from J, the gap between germline ends came to 13 bases. CDR3 in amino acids: CASSLNARAAYEQYF. CDR3 DNA: TGTGCCAGCAGCTTAAACGCCAGGGCTGCCTACGAGCAGTACTTC.

J is TRBJ1-2 and V is TRBV3-1; unclear D gene. The V and J ends lost 1 base and 8 bases respectively, with 11 bases between them. The CDR3 loop spans 13 amino acids. Germline V CDR1 and CDR2: LGHDT, YNNKEL (reference sequence). The CDR3 reads CASSQGSAKGYTF. The CDR3 nucleotides read TGTGCCAGCAGCCAAGGGTCAGCGAAGGGCTACACCTTC.

This clonotype was observed a few times. This chain uses TRBV30 with TRBJ2-5; D possibly corresponds to TRBD1 (6 bases). This CDR3 has 13 amino acids. Germline V lookup: CDR1 GTSNPN, CDR2 SVGIG (reference sequence). Trimming removed 4 bases from V and 5 bases from J, with 14 bases in between. This CDR3 reads CAWTPGTQETQYF. CDR3 coding DNA: TGTGCCTGGACTCCCGGGACACAGGAGACCCAGTACTTC. Complete variable domain (other parts from reference TRBV30 and TRBJ2-5): SQTIHQWPATLVQPVGSPLSLECTVEGTSNPNLYWYRQAAGRGLQLLFYSVGIGQISSEVPQNLSASRPQDRQFILSSKKLLLSDSGFYLCAWTPGTQETQYFGPGTRLLVL.

This clonotype was found a few times. This chain links TRBV11-2 with TRBJ2-7, with D maybe TRBD2 (5 bases). Trimming removed 1 base from V and 6 bases from J, with 10 bases in between. This CDR3 has 13 residues. Germline V gives CDR1 SGHAT, CDR2 FQNNGV. CDR3 sequence reads: CASSLGAEGEQYF. The CDR3 DNA sequence: TGTGCCAGCAGCTTAGGGGCCGAGGGCGAGCAGTACTTC.

The chain is built from TRBV5-1 and TRBJ1-1, with TRBD1 as a possible D gene (5 bases). In germline, CDR1 is SGHRS, CDR2 YFSETQ. CDR3 length: 12 residues. V lost 3 bases and J 11 bases, leaving 14 bases between the germline ends. CDR3 DNA sequence: TGCGCCAGCAGCTGGACCGGGACGGGGGCTTTCTTT. Its translation is CASSWTGTGAFF.